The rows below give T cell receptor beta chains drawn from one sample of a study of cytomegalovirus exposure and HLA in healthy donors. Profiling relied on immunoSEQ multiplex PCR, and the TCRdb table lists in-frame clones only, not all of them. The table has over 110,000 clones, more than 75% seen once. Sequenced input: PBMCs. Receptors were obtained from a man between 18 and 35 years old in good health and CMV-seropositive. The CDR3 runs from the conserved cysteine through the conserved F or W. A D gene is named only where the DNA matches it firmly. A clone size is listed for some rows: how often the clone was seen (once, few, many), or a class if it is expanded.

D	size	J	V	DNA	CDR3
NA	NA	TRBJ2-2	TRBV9	TGTGCCAGCAGCGCAACGGTGACCGGGGAGCTGTTTTTT	CASSATVTGELFF
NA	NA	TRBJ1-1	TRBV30	TGTGCCTGGAGCCCCAGGTATACTGAAGCTTTCTTT	CAWSPRYTEAFF
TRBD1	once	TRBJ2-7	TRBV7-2	TGTGCCAGCAGCCTTGGACAGGACTACGAGCAGTACTTC	CASSLGQDYEQYF
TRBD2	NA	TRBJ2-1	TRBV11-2	TGTGCCAGCAGCTCCGCCCCCTTAACGGGGGGTACTGAGCAGTTCTTC	CASSSAPLTGGTEQFF
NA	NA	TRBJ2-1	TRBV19	TGTGCCAGTAGGGGGGGACTCCCGAAACTCGGAGAGCAGTTCTTC	CASRGGLPKLGEQFF
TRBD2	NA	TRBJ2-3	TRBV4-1	TGCGCCAGCAGCCAAGATTGGTCTAGCGGGTTCACAGATACGCAGTATTTT	CASSQDWSSGFTDTQYF
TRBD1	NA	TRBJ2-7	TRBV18	TGTGCCAGCTCACCAATCGGACAGGGAATGGTGCAGTACTTC	CASSPIGQGMVQYF
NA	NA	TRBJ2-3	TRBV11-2	TGTGCCAGCAACCGCAGGGCCGACACAGATACGCAGTATTTT	CASNRRADTDTQYF
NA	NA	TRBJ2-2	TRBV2	TGTGCCAGCAGTGTACGGGACGGGGAGCTGTTTTTT	CASSVRDGELFF
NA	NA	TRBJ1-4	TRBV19	TGTGCCAGTAGTATTGCCGGGAATGAAAAACTGTTTTTT	CASSIAGNEKLFF
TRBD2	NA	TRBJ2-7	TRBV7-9	TGTGCCAGCACCTCTTCGGGGCGGGAGGCCCATGACCGGCAGTACTTC	CASTSSGREAHDRQYF
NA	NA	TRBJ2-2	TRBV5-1	TGCGCCAGCAGCTTGGCCGAGACAGCGAACACCGGGGAGCTGTTTTTT	CASSLAETANTGELFF
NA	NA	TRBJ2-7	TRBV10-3	TGTGCCATCAGTGAGTCAAAGGAGGACTGGGCCATCTACGAGCAGTACTTC	CAISESKEDWAIYEQYF